This TCR beta chain derives from a study of T cells in Graves' hyperthyroidism and ophthalmopathy. RNA transcripts served as the template for amplifying TCR beta CDR3 regions. The TCR CDR3 was amplified in a first-round RT-PCR using the HTBI primer set. TCRdb redid the calling of the multiplex PCR reads with MiXCR, one entry per CDR3 protein. The table lists under 400,000 distinct CDR3 sequences, roughly 20% of them singletons. There are 13 residues in the CDR3. CDR1 and CDR2 from the germline V gene are LNHNV and YYDKDF (reference sequence). V lost 0 bases and J 8 bases, leaving 7 bases between the germline ends. Diagnosis of hyperthyroidism was new in patients aged 18 to 65, and its duration was under 2 months. Clinical symptoms, serum thyroxine, TRAb, thyroid ultrasound and orbital computed tomography established diagnosis.

The rearrangement uses TRBV15 and TRBJ1-4; the D is unclear. The receptor's source is a woman in her forties or fifties with Graves' hyperthyroidism. The sequencing input was blood. Here the CDR3 reads CATSRDVQEKLFF. Here the CDR3 DNA reads TGTGCCACCAGCAGAGATGTCCAGGAAAAACTGTTTTTT.